Below are 7 T cell receptor beta chains sequenced from a single sample in a study of cytomegalovirus exposure and HLA in healthy donors (TCRdb year 2017). Receptor amplification or capture employed the immunoSEQ multiplex PCR assay. For the multiplex PCR, a mixture combining 60 forward primers for TCR Vbeta segments and 13 reverse primers for TCR Jbeta segments was used. This immuneACCESS table, as held by TCRdb, lists in-frame sequences with V and J called but not all clones. Of the missing ones, under half trace to an unresolved V gene in checked studies; the others have no known cause. This sample lists about 200,000 clones; less than 80% were detected once. Jointly, the top ten make up about 4.4% of the sample. The sequencing input was PBMCs. These TCRs come from a woman in her 30s in good health and CMV-seropositive.

This chain joins TRBV7-8 and TRBJ2-1; perhaps TRBD2 as D (6 bases). This CDR3 region has 14 residues. CDR1 is SGHVS, CDR2 FQNEAQ, per germline. V was clipped by 5 bases and J by 6 bases, with 14 bases between them. CDR3 nucleotide sequence: TGTGCCAGCAGCGTCACCCACGGGGGCAATGAGCAGTTCTTC. Its protein product is CASSVTHGGNEQFF.

The rearrangement joins TRBV25-1 to TRBJ2-7; unclear D gene. The V gene lost 3 bases and the J gene lost 4 bases, with 7 bases spanning the gap. Germline V gene data show CDR1 as MGHDK and CDR2 as SYGVNS. The CDR3 extends over 12 amino acids. The CDR3 spells CASSEPGYEQYF. DNA of the CDR3: TGTGCCAGCAGTGAGCCCGGGTACGAGCAGTACTTC.

This sequence joins TRBV2 and TRBJ1-4, with a tentative D call TRBD1 (6 bases). Per the germline V gene, CDR1 is SNHLY and CDR2 is FYNNEI. The CDR3 spans 15 residues. Between the trimmed V and J ends, which lost 6 bases and 0 bases, there was a span of 11 bases. CDR3 bases: TGTGCCAGCAGAGGACAGAGAGCAACTAATGAAAAACTGTTTTTT. Translated, it gives CASRGQRATNEKLFF.

The chain joins TRBV6-1 to TRBJ2-5; D possibly corresponds to TRBD1 (5 bases). The CDR3 is 15 amino acids. Trimming pared 0 bases from V and 5 bases from J, leaving 13 bases between. Germline CDR1 reads MNHNS; CDR2 reads SASEGT. DNA of the CDR3: TGTGCCAGCAGTGAAGCTAGGGGAAAGACGGAGACCCAGTACTTC. Translating it yields CASSEARGKTETQYF.

The chain carries TRBV19 and TRBJ2-7; D might be TRBD1 (5 bases). V dropped 6 bases and J dropped 3 bases, with 12 bases sitting between them. The germline CDR1 and CDR2 sequences are LNHDA and SQIVND (reference sequence). CDR3 length equals 13 residues. The CDR3 sequence is CASSYRSNYEQYF. In DNA, the CDR3 is TGTGCCAGTAGCTACAGGAGTAACTACGAGCAGTACTTC.

In its sample, this clone was seen a few times. The chain's CDR3 is CASSLGVVYTF. CDR3 coding DNA: TGCGCCAGCAGCTTGGGAGTCGTCTACACCTTC. This chain connects TRBV5-1 to TRBJ1-2; D unresolved. Germline values: CDR1 SGHRS, CDR2 YFSETQ. This CDR3 has 11 amino acids. The ends were cut back, 0 bases at V and 10 bases at J, with 7 bases in the middle.

The chain uses TRBV7-9 and TRBJ1-2; D is uncertain. Germline V lookup: CDR1 SEHNR, CDR2 FQNEAQ (reference sequence). V shed 6 bases and J shed 6 bases, with 14 bases lying between them. The CDR3 loop spans 13 amino acids. CDR3 protein: CASRGEGADGYTF. CDR3 nucleotide sequence: TGTGCCAGCAGGGGTGAGGGCGCGGATGGCTACACCTTC.